Each of the 26 T cell receptor beta chains below was sequenced from the same sample in a study of blood T cell repertoires in COVID-19. Profiled with immunoSEQ multiplex PCR; TCRdb holds only in-frame clones, not every one. The data hold 200,000 to 250,000 clones, with 84% observed a single time. Sequencing was performed on peripheral blood. These receptors were collected from a woman older than 75 with COVID-19, enrolled during active disease.

The chain couples TRBV7-3 to TRBJ2-2, with 7 bases identical to TRBD2. Germline V CDR1 and CDR2: SGHTA, FQGTGA. V dropped 5 bases and J dropped 8; count of bases not matched to a gene: 17. CDR3 size: 17 residues. The CDR3 coding sequence is TGTGCCAGCAGCCCCAGCCCGGGGGTAGCGGGCGGTGGGGAGCTGTTTTTT. This codes for CASSPSPGVAGGGELFF.

This chain joins TRBV11-2 and TRBJ2-2, with 10 positions matching TRBD2. Germline V lookup: CDR1 SGHAT, CDR2 FQNNGV. V gave up 5 bases and J gave up 1 base; unmatched junction bases: 4. The CDR3 sequence is 16 residues long. CDR3 nucleotide sequence: TGTGCCAGCAGCCCTCGGACTAGCGGGAACACCGGGGAGCTGTTTTTT. Its translation: CASSPRTSGNTGELFF.

This clone was seen only a few times. This chain connects TRBV10-3 to TRBJ1-1; the D gene is possibly TRBD1 (5 bases). From germline, CDR1 is ENHRY and CDR2 SYGVKD. Trimming took off 8 bases at V and 5 bases at J, with 9 bases between the two ends. The CDR3 extends over 11 amino acids. The CDR3 spells CAIGGGTEAFF. As DNA, the CDR3 is TGTGCCATCGGGGGGGGGACTGAAGCTTTCTTT.

In regard to this clone: This likely comes from a read error, as the CDR3 has no conserved phenylalanine or tryptophan at its end. It is unclear where the CDR3 begins or ends on the DNA, so no DNA is shown, and the CDR3 is as TCRdb lists it. The chain is built from TRBV21-1 and TRBJ2-7; the table's D call TRBD1 went unverified against the DNA. TRBV21-1 is a pseudogene segment. Including both end residues, the CDR3 is 10 amino acids long. The CDR3 here is CASSRDSCPS.

The chain combines TRBV9 with TRBJ2-1, with 11 positions matching TRBD2. CDR1 and CDR2 from the germline V gene are SGDLS and YYNGEE. The J segment lost 7 bases and the V segment lost 4 bases, leaving 19 bases of the junction unmatched. This CDR3 is 19 amino acids long. CDR3: CASSPRGELAGASENEQFF. The CDR3 bases are TGTGCCAGCAGCCCGAGGGGGGAACTAGCGGGGGCCTCAGAGAATGAGCAGTTCTTC.

This chain joins TRBV18 and TRBJ1-6; 7 nucleotides line up with TRBD1. V shed 2 bases and J 6 bases; nucleotides not matched to a gene: 10. Germline CDR1 is KGHSH and CDR2 is LQKENI. The CDR3 runs to 17 residues. The CDR3 spells CASSPVAGGSANSPLHF. The DNA of the CDR3 is TGTGCCAGCTCACCAGTGGCAGGGGGTTCGGCTAATTCACCCCTCCACTTT. The complete variable domain, with remaining parts taken from reference TRBV18 and TRBJ1-6, reads NAGVMQNPRHLVRRRGQEARLRCSPMKGHSHVYWYRQLPEEGLKFMVYLQKENIIDESGMPKERFSAEFPKEGPSILRIQQVVRGDSAAYFCASSPVAGGSANSPLHFGNGTRLTVT.

This clone was found a few times. This chain uses TRBV28 with TRBJ1-5; 7 nucleotides align to TRBD1. The germline gives CDR1 MDHEN, CDR2 SYDVKM. V shed 8 bases, J shed 0 bases, and the junction held 10 bases outside the gene matches. This CDR3 has 16 amino acids. CDR3 bases: TGTGCCAGCCTTCCACAGGGGCTATATAGCAATCAGCCCCAGCATTTT. Its translation is CASLPQGLYSNQPQHF.

The genes are TRBV2 and TRBJ2-3; 8 nucleotides line up with TRBD1. CDR1 is SNHLY and CDR2 is FYNNEI in the germline V gene. Trimming removed 6 bases from V and 6 bases from J; junction bases left unmatched: 2. This CDR3 has 12 residues. CDR3 nucleotide sequence: TGTGCCAGCAGGGACAGGGCGGATACGCAGTATTTT. Protein product: CASRDRADTQYF.

This chain uses TRBV5-1 with TRBJ1-4, with TRBD1 matching 9 bases. Germline CDR1 reads SGHRS; CDR2 reads YFSETQ. V was clipped by 4 bases and J by 5 bases; unmatched bases: 6. This CDR3 is 15 amino acids long. CDR3 DNA: TGCGCCAGCAGCCGATACGGACAGGGGAATGAAAAACTGTTTTTT. It translates to CASSRYGQGNEKLFF.

The chain combines TRBV2 with TRBJ1-1; 7 nucleotides match TRBD1. Germline-derived CDR1 and CDR2 are SNHLY and FYNNEI. J lost 7 bases, V lost 8 bases, and 16 bases had no gene match. The CDR3 length is 15 residues. DNA for the CDR3: TGTGCCAGCGGTAAATCATCGGGGACAGCCCTTGAAGCTTTCTTT. Its protein product is CASGKSSGTALEAFF.

The chain couples TRBV11-1 to TRBJ1-2, with a weak D call TRBD1 (5 bases). Germline loops: CDR1 SGHAT, CDR2 FQDESV (reference sequence). Trimming removed 5 bases at V and 1 base at J, with 14 bases between. The CDR3 has 15 amino acids. The CDR3 region has the DNA TGTGCCAGCAGCGAAAAGACGGGGGGTAACTATGGCTACACCTTC. Translated: CASSEKTGGNYGYTF. The variable domain in full, completed from reference TRBV11-1 and TRBJ1-2, reads EAEVAQSPRYKITEKSQAVAFWCDPISGHATLYWYRQILGQGPELLVQFQDESVVDDSQLPKDRFSAERLKGVDSTLKIQPAELGDSAMYLCASSEKTGGNYGYTFGSGTRLTVV.

J is TRBJ2-1 and V is TRBV6-1, with 9 bases fitting TRBD2. The CDR3 is made up of 16 amino acids. With 2 bases clipped from V and 6 bases from J, the junction kept 8 bases outside the gene matches. Germline assignment: CDR1 MNHNS and CDR2 SASEGT. CDR3 DNA: TGTGCCAGCAGTGAACGGCGGGAGGGCCCTTTCAATGAGCAGTTCTTC. This gives the protein CASSERREGPFNEQFF.

The V gene is TRBV19, the J gene TRBJ1-4, with D perhaps TRBD1 (6 bases). The CDR3 is 14 amino acids. CDR1 and CDR2 from the germline V gene are LNHDA and SQIVND (reference sequence). V lost 6 bases to trimming and J lost 4 bases, with 12 bases between them. CDR3 protein: CASSPGQNNEKLFF. CDR3 bases: TGTGCCAGTAGCCCCGGACAGAATAATGAAAAACTGTTTTTT.

This clone is a singleton in its sample. Here the CDR3 reads CASSQTSGYQETQYF. For the CDR3, the DNA is TGTGCCAGCAGCCAGACTAGCGGTTACCAAGAGACCCAGTACTTC. The chain has TRBV9 and TRBJ2-5; TRBD2 matches 9 bases. V lost 4 bases to trimming and J lost 0 bases; unmatched junction nucleotides: 4. This CDR3 spans 15 amino acids. Germline lookup yields CDR1 SGDLS and CDR2 YYNGEE.

The V gene is TRBV6-1, the J gene TRBJ2-3, with 8 bases lining up with TRBD2. The germline V gene encodes CDR1 MNHNS and CDR2 SASEGT. V gave up 2 bases and J gave up 5 bases; unmatched junction bases: 15. The CDR3 is 18 amino acids. CDR3 protein: CASSEIIGGAYSRDTQYF. The CDR3 DNA sequence: TGTGCCAGCAGTGAAATAATCGGGGGGGCATATTCAAGAGATACGCAGTATTTT.

The chain links TRBV2 to TRBJ1-2, with 9 bases aligning to TRBD1. CDR1 SNHLY and CDR2 FYNNEI come from the germline V gene. Losses at the gene ends were 5 bases for V and 8 bases for J; bases not matched to a gene: 9. The length of the CDR3 is 14 residues. The CDR3 spells CASSLTGGFSGYTF. The CDR3 coding sequence is TGTGCCAGCAGTCTCACAGGGGGCTTTTCCGGCTACACCTTC.

The chain carries TRBV11-3 and TRBJ2-7; D gene uncertain. The CDR3 runs 8 residues. V lost 10 bases and J 12 bases, leaving 10 bases between the germline ends. Germline CDR1 SGHNT, CDR2 YENEEA. The CDR3 protein is CATPLRYF. CDR3 coding DNA: TGTGCCACCCCGCTACGGTACTTC.

This clone was observed a single time. The J gene is TRBJ1-1, the V gene TRBV7-3; no definite D call. In germline, CDR1 is SGHTA, CDR2 FQGTGA. The CDR3 contains 11 residues. V lost 6 bases and J 6 bases, leaving 8 bases between the germline ends. The CDR3 nucleotides read TGTGCCAGCAGTACGGGTGCTGAAGCTTTCTTT. Its translation is CASSTGAEAFF.

In DNA, the CDR3 is TGTGCCAGCAGCTTACGAAGTGGGGTTCGGGAAAATGAGCAGTTCTTC. Its translation is CASSLRSGVRENEQFF. J is TRBJ2-1 and V is TRBV7-3; D may be TRBD2 (5 bases). The germline V gene has CDR1 SGHTA and CDR2 FQGTGA. V lost 2 bases to trimming and J lost 7 bases, with 18 bases between them. The CDR3 covers 16 residues.

This clone was counted a few times. The V gene is TRBV6-1, the J gene TRBJ1-3; D is unclear. Germline assignment: CDR1 MNHNS and CDR2 SASEGT. The CDR3 extends over 15 amino acids. V was shortened by 1 base and J by 0 bases, with 7 bases between the two germline ends. The CDR3 region is CASSEVGSSGNTIYF. CDR3 bases: TGTGCCAGCAGTGAAGTTGGGAGCTCTGGAAACACCATATATTTT.

This clone was picked up one time. The gene calls are TRBV6-5 and TRBJ1-4, with no clear D. The V and J ends lost 6 bases and 2 bases respectively, with 13 bases between them. Germline V gene lookup returns CDR1 MNHEY and CDR2 SVGAGI. The CDR3 runs 15 residues. The CDR3 region is CASRPSRGTNEKLFF. The CDR3 DNA follows: TGTGCCAGCAGGCCCAGCCGGGGTACTAATGAAAAACTGTTTTTT.

This clone has just one count. The chain carries TRBV7-3 and TRBJ2-1; D is ambiguous. This CDR3 has 15 residues. The V and J ends lost 5 bases and 3 bases respectively, with 14 bases between them. Germline loops: CDR1 SGHTA, CDR2 FQGTGA. CDR3 region: CASSPINLGYNEQFF. The DNA for the CDR3 is TGTGCCAGCAGCCCCATCAATCTAGGCTACAATGAGCAGTTCTTC.

This clone was detected only once. The chain is built from TRBV14 and TRBJ1-1; no reliable D call. Trimming removed 4 bases at V and 1 base at J, with 7 bases between. Germline assignment: CDR1 SGHDN and CDR2 FVKESK. The CDR3 is 13 residues long. In nucleotides, the CDR3 is TGTGCCAGCAGCCGCCCAGGGAACACTGAAGCTTTCTTT. This sequence encodes CASSRPGNTEAFF.

The genes are TRBV5-4 and TRBJ2-7; a possible D gene is TRBD2 (6 bases). V was trimmed by 4 bases and J by 1 base, leaving 12 bases between them. Germline CDR1 reads SGHNT; CDR2 reads YYREEE (reference sequence). CDR3 length equals 14 residues. The CDR3 bases are TGTGCCAGCAGCCCTGCGGGGTTTTCCTACGAGCAGTACTTC. Encoded protein: CASSPAGFSYEQYF.

The chain employs TRBV27 and TRBJ1-2; the D gene is possibly TRBD1 (5 bases). The CDR3 sequence is 12 residues long. From germline, CDR1 is MNHEY and CDR2 SMNVEV (reference sequence). V was shortened by 6 bases and J by 11 bases, with 16 bases between the two germline ends. CDR3 in DNA: TGTGCCAGCAGCGGGACTCAGAGAATTTACACCTTC. This codes for CASSGTQRIYTF.

This sequence joins TRBV19 and TRBJ1-5; 8 bases map to TRBD1. There are 20 residues in the CDR3. With V trimmed by 2 bases and J by 3 bases, 18 bases remained unmatched. CDR1 LNHDA and CDR2 SQIVND come from the germline V gene (reference sequence). CDR3 in amino acids: CASSIYGRPGTGGDNQPQHF. CDR3 in DNA: TGTGCCAGTAGTATATACGGCCGGCCGGGGACAGGCGGGGACAATCAGCCCCAGCATTTT.